These 2 T cell receptor beta chains share one sample of origin, sequenced in a study of blood T cell repertoires in COVID-19. The data were produced by immunoSEQ multiplex PCR, yet TCRdb's version contains in-frame clones alone and is incomplete. The sample lists over 45,000 clones; approximately 80% were seen once. Specimen: peripheral blood. The receptors derive from a man aged 35 to 55 with acute or convalescent COVID-19.

The gene calls are TRBV4-1 and TRBJ2-3, with 14 bases matching TRBD2. Trimming removed 3 bases from V and 2 bases from J; junction bases left unmatched: 7. There are 18 residues in the CDR3. Germline V lookup: CDR1 MGHRA, CDR2 YSYEKL. The DNA of the CDR3 is TGCGCCAGCAGCCATGCTGGACTAGCGGGGGGACTCACAGATACGCAGTATTTT. This translates into CASSHAGLAGGLTDTQYF.

The chain has TRBV19 and TRBJ1-1, with D uncertain. Germline CDR1 LNHDA, CDR2 SQIVND (reference sequence). V was trimmed by 7 bases and J by 7 bases, leaving 13 bases between them. The CDR3 consists of 12 residues. CDR3 in amino acids: CASTRGWSEAFF. As DNA, the CDR3 is TGTGCCAGTACCCGAGGGTGGAGTGAAGCTTTCTTT.